This T cell receptor beta chain was found in a study of blood T cell repertoires in COVID-19. Study summary: Researchers got acute and convalescent COVID-19 samples from the United States, Italy and Spain. PBMCs, B-cell-depleted T cells, or T cells were the source of the cDNA or gDNA that made up the material.

The CDR3 covers 14 residues. The germline V gene encodes CDR1 SGHRS and CDR2 YFSETQ. V lost 5 bases and J lost 2, with 13 bases in between. Sequencing used immunoSEQ multiplex PCR; TCRdb keeps in-frame clones, though not all of them. The sample has 200,000 to 250,000 clones, 86% seen once. The sequence was collected from a man younger than 45 who had recovered from COVID-19. Source material: peripheral blood. The chain is built from TRBV5-1 and TRBJ1-1, with a possible D match to TRBD1 (6 bases). CDR3 protein: CASSARTENTEAFF. The CDR3 nucleotides read TGCGCCAGCAGTGCCCGGACAGAAAACACTGAAGCTTTCTTT.